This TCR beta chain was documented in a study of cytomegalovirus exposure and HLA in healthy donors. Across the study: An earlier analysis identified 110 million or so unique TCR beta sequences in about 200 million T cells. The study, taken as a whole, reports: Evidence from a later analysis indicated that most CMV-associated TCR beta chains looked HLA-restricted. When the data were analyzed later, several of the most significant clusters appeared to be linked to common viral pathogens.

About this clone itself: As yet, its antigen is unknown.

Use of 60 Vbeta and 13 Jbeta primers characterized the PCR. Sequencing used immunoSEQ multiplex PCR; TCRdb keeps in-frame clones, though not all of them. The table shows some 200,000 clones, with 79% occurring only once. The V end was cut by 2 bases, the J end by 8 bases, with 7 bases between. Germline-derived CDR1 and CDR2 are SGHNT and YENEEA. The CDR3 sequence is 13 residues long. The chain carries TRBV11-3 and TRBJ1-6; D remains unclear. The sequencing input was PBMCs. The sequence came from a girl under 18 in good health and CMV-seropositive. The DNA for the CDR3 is TGTGCCAGCAGCTTAAGCGGGGATTCACCCCTCCACTTT. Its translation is CASSLSGDSPLHF.